This T cell receptor beta chain derives from a study of graft-versus-host responses after intestinal transplantation. Concerning this clone itself: What it binds is not known.

V was shortened by 5 bases and J by 7 bases, with 20 bases between the two germline ends. Germline CDR1 and CDR2: SGHTA and FQGTGA. The CDR3 has 15 amino acids. Profiling relied on immunoSEQ multiplex PCR, and the TCRdb table lists in-frame clones only, not all of them. The top ten hold 0.16% of the sample, which has around 130,000 clones, around 94% seen once. The gene calls are TRBV7-3 and TRBJ1-1; possibly TRBD1 for D (5 bases). The receptor comes from a human donor who received an intestinal transplant. Here the sequenced sample was unstimulated CD4+ T cells sorted from spleen or lymph node cells, taken before intestinal transplant. The CDR3 coding sequence is TGTGCCAGCAGCCCCACCCAGGGACCGATTTTTGAAGCTTTCTTT. Translating gives CASSPTQGPIFEAFF.